These T cell receptor beta chains were read from a single sample in a study of breast tumors, draining lymph nodes, adjacent tissues. TCRdb fed the multiplex PCR reads into MiXCR, producing one record per CDR3 protein. The sample gives some 170,000 distinct CDR3 sequences, roughly 35% of which show up once; 3.8% is in the top ten. The sequenced sample consisted of axillary lymph node tissue. These receptors originate from a female donor with breast cancer. Some clones in this sample may be carry-over from other donors' samples. The CDR3 runs from the conserved cysteine through the conserved F or W. The order of the fields is V gene, J gene, clone size, D gene, CDR3 DNA, CDR3 protein. The D gene is left open where the match is weak. Clone size is not always given. Where it is, it says once, few, many or a class for expanded clones.

v_gene: TRBV4-1; j_gene: TRBJ2-2; abundance: many; d_gene: -; CDR3nt: TGCGCCAGCAGCCAAGAAGGGGCGCGGGGGGAGCTGTTTTTT; CDR3aa: CASSQEGARGELFF
v_gene: TRBV7-9; j_gene: TRBJ2-5; abundance: -; d_gene: TRBD2; CDR3nt: TGTGGCACGGGACCAGCGGGAGAGCGAACCGGGGAGCTTGGGACCCAGTACTTC; CDR3aa: CGTGPAGERTGELGTQYF
v_gene: TRBV2; j_gene: TRBJ2-3; abundance: many; d_gene: TRBD1; CDR3nt: TGTGCCAGCACAGGACAGGGCACAGATACGCAGTATTTT; CDR3aa: CASTGQGTDTQYF
v_gene: TRBV5-5; j_gene: TRBJ2-2; abundance: many; d_gene: -; CDR3nt: TGTGCCAGCAGCTTGCTTAGGATTACGAACACCGGGGAGCTGTTTTTT; CDR3aa: CASSLLRITNTGELFF
v_gene: TRBV30; j_gene: TRBJ2-7; abundance: many; d_gene: TRBD1; CDR3nt: TGTGCCTGGAGGAGACAGGGGGCCTCCTACGAGCAGTACTTC; CDR3aa: CAWRRQGASYEQYF
v_gene: TRBV7-2; j_gene: TRBJ1-5; abundance: many; d_gene: -; CDR3nt: TGTGCCAGCAGCTTCATCCGAGATCAGCCCCAGCATTTT; CDR3aa: CASSFIRDQPQHF
v_gene: TRBV5-4; j_gene: TRBJ1-6; abundance: -; d_gene: -; CDR3nt: TGTGCCAGCAGCCAACCCAATCGACGGGGCTATTCGTCACCCCTCCACTTT; CDR3aa: CASSQPNRRGYSSPLHF
v_gene: TRBV20-1; j_gene: TRBJ1-4; abundance: -; d_gene: -; CDR3nt: TGCAGCATCAGGGGTGCCAATGAAAAACTGTTTTTT; CDR3aa: CSIRGANEKLFF
v_gene: TRBV28; j_gene: TRBJ1-2; abundance: few; d_gene: -; CDR3nt: TGTGCCAGCAGTCTCCCGGGACGCTTCTATGGCTACACCTTC; CDR3aa: CASSLPGRFYGYTF
v_gene: TRBV24-1; j_gene: TRBJ2-1; abundance: many; d_gene: -; CDR3nt: TGTGCCACCAGTGATTTATCCGGTTACAATGAGCAGTTCTTC; CDR3aa: CATSDLSGYNEQFF
v_gene: TRBV15; j_gene: TRBJ1-6; abundance: many; d_gene: -; CDR3nt: TGTGCCACCAGCAGAGAGGTGCAGAATTCACCCCTCCACTTT; CDR3aa: CATSREVQNSPLHF
v_gene: TRBV11-1; j_gene: TRBJ2-7; abundance: few; d_gene: TRBD1; CDR3nt: TGTGCCAGCAGCTATCCGGGACAGTCCTACGAGCAGTACTTC; CDR3aa: CASSYPGQSYEQYF
v_gene: TRBV19; j_gene: TRBJ1-1; abundance: -; d_gene: -; CDR3nt: TGTGCCAGTAGTATAGGGGGGTTTGACACTGAAGTTTTCTTT; CDR3aa: CASSIGGFDTEVFF
v_gene: TRBV7-9; j_gene: TRBJ2-5; abundance: many; d_gene: -; CDR3nt: TGTGCCAGCAGCGTAGACAGTTCAGAAGAGACCCAGTACTTC; CDR3aa: CASSVDSSEETQYF
v_gene: TRBV2; j_gene: TRBJ1-2; abundance: many; d_gene: -; CDR3nt: TGTGCCAGTTTCCAGGGGAACGCTAACTATGGCTACACCTTC; CDR3aa: CASFQGNANYGYTF
v_gene: TRBV4-1; j_gene: TRBJ2-2; abundance: few; d_gene: -; CDR3nt: TGCGCCAGCAGCCAAGACGAATGGAGGAGCACCGGGGAGCTGTTTTTT; CDR3aa: CASSQDEWRSTGELFF
v_gene: TRBV4-2; j_gene: TRBJ2-1; abundance: -; d_gene: TRBD1; CDR3nt: TGTGCCAGCAGCCAAGACGACAGGGGCTCCTACAATGTGCAGTTCTTC; CDR3aa: CASSQDDRGSYNVQFF
v_gene: TRBV29-1; j_gene: TRBJ2-1; abundance: many; d_gene: TRBD2; CDR3nt: TGCAGCGTAGGACTAGCGGGAGACAATGAGCAGTCCTTC; CDR3aa: CSVGLAGDNEQSF
v_gene: TRBV9; j_gene: TRBJ1-6; abundance: -; d_gene: -; CDR3nt: TGTGCCAGCAGCGGTCGGAATAATTCACCCCTCCACTTT; CDR3aa: CASSGRNNSPLHF
v_gene: TRBV12-3/TRBV12-4; j_gene: TRBJ2-3; abundance: -; d_gene: TRBD1; CDR3nt: TGTGCCAGCAGTCCCTGGACAGGGGGCCCCACAGATACGCAGTATTTT; CDR3aa: CASSPWTGGPTDTQYF
v_gene: TRBV19; j_gene: TRBJ2-7; abundance: many; d_gene: -; CDR3nt: TGTACCAGTAGTATCAACCTGCCCCTCTACGAGCAGTACTTC; CDR3aa: CTSSINLPLYEQYF
v_gene: TRBV6-1; j_gene: TRBJ2-1; abundance: many; d_gene: TRBD2; CDR3nt: TGTGCCAGCAGGAGACTAGCGGGGGGTTATGAGCAGTTCTTC; CDR3aa: CASRRLAGGYEQFF
v_gene: TRBV6-6; j_gene: TRBJ1-6; abundance: many; d_gene: -; CDR3nt: TGTGCCAGCAACCCACCGAGCTCCTATAATTCACCCCTCCACTTT; CDR3aa: CASNPPSSYNSPLHF
v_gene: TRBV6-2/TRBV6-3; j_gene: TRBJ2-7; abundance: many; d_gene: -; CDR3nt: TGTGCCAGCGGTCGAACCGACGAGCAGTACTTC; CDR3aa: CASGRTDEQYF
v_gene: TRBV6-2/TRBV6-3; j_gene: TRBJ2-1; abundance: -; d_gene: -; CDR3nt: TGTGCCAGCAGTGCAACACTGTACAATGAGCAGTTCTTC; CDR3aa: CASSATLYNEQFF
v_gene: TRBV12-3/TRBV12-4; j_gene: TRBJ1-2; abundance: -; d_gene: -; CDR3nt: TGTGCCGGCAGACCCCAGTGGGACTATGGCTACACCTTC; CDR3aa: CAGRPQWDYGYTF
v_gene: TRBV11-2; j_gene: TRBJ1-4; abundance: -; d_gene: -; CDR3nt: TGTGCCAGCAGCCCCCGGGGACTAGCGGGTGAAAAACTGTTTTTT; CDR3aa: CASSPRGLAGEKLFF
v_gene: TRBV4-1; j_gene: TRBJ2-7; abundance: many; d_gene: -; CDR3nt: TGCGCCAGCAGCCCAACCACTACCGGGACTGCATCCTACGAGCAGTACTTC; CDR3aa: CASSPTTTGTASYEQYF
v_gene: TRBV7-8; j_gene: TRBJ2-5; abundance: few; d_gene: TRBD1; CDR3nt: TGTGCCAGCAGCTCAATGTGGACAGGGAGTATCACGCAACAGACCCGGTACTTC; CDR3aa: CASSSMWTGSITQQTRYF
v_gene: TRBV9; j_gene: TRBJ1-1; abundance: many; d_gene: -; CDR3nt: TGTGCCAGCACAGCGAACACTGAAGCTTTCTTT; CDR3aa: CASTANTEAFF
v_gene: TRBV6-6; j_gene: TRBJ2-7; abundance: -; d_gene: -; CDR3nt: TGTGCCAGCACCAACGGGCAGAACTCCTACGAGCAGTACTTC; CDR3aa: CASTNGQNSYEQYF
v_gene: TRBV29-1; j_gene: TRBJ1-3; abundance: many; d_gene: -; CDR3nt: TGCAACGCGGGACAACTGAGCTCTGGAAACACCATATATTTT; CDR3aa: CNAGQLSSGNTIYF
v_gene: TRBV4-3; j_gene: TRBJ1-5; abundance: once; d_gene: -; CDR3nt: TGCGCCAGCAGCCCGGGACTAGCGGGGCAGCCCCAGCATTTT; CDR3aa: CASSPGLAGQPQHF
v_gene: TRBV28; j_gene: TRBJ2-2; abundance: -; d_gene: TRBD2; CDR3nt: TGTGCCAGCAGCGGCGCCCCACGACTAGCGGGAGGTCCCGGGGAGCTGTTTTTT; CDR3aa: CASSGAPRLAGGPGELFF
v_gene: TRBV3-1; j_gene: TRBJ1-3; abundance: few; d_gene: -; CDR3nt: TGTGCCAGCAGCCGCGGGGGGCGCGCCTCTGGAAACACCATATATTTT; CDR3aa: CASSRGGRASGNTIYF
v_gene: TRBV4-2; j_gene: TRBJ1-2; abundance: many; d_gene: -; CDR3nt: TGTGCCAGCAGCCAAGAATCAGGTCCGGGGTCATATGGCTACACCTTC; CDR3aa: CASSQESGPGSYGYTF
v_gene: TRBV4-1; j_gene: TRBJ1-5; abundance: many; d_gene: -; CDR3nt: TGCGCCAGCAGCCAAACAATTATAGACTCATGGGGGGATTATAGCAATCAGCCCCAGCATTTT; CDR3aa: CASSQTIIDSWGDYSNQPQHF
v_gene: TRBV7-9; j_gene: TRBJ2-2; abundance: -; d_gene: TRBD1; CDR3nt: TGTGCCAGCAGCTTATTGACAGGGCCGTACACCGGGGAGCTGTTTTTT; CDR3aa: CASSLLTGPYTGELFF
v_gene: TRBV6-6; j_gene: TRBJ1-5; abundance: -; d_gene: -; CDR3nt: TGTGCCAGCAGTTACTCGGGGGACAATCAGCCCCAGCATTTT; CDR3aa: CASSYSGDNQPQHF
v_gene: TRBV11-2; j_gene: TRBJ2-7; abundance: many; d_gene: TRBD2; CDR3nt: TGTGCCAGCAGCCCAGAAAGCGGGAGTTGGTACGAGCAGTACTTC; CDR3aa: CASSPESGSWYEQYF
v_gene: TRBV28; j_gene: TRBJ1-2; abundance: few; d_gene: -; CDR3nt: TGTGCCAGCACCCCGGCGGGCCAAAACTATGGCTACACCTTC; CDR3aa: CASTPAGQNYGYTF
v_gene: TRBV5-4; j_gene: TRBJ2-5; abundance: -; d_gene: -; CDR3nt: TGTGCCAGCAGCTGGGGGCTGGGGTACCAAGAGACCCAGTACTTC; CDR3aa: CASSWGLGYQETQYF
v_gene: TRBV30; j_gene: TRBJ2-3; abundance: many; d_gene: -; CDR3nt: TGTGCCTGGGGGGGGGCCGTCGGGACAGATACGCAGTATTTT; CDR3aa: CAWGGAVGTDTQYF
v_gene: TRBV7-9; j_gene: TRBJ2-5; abundance: -; d_gene: TRBD1; CDR3nt: TGTGCCACCAACAGGGGAGAAGTCCAAGAGACCCAGTACTTC; CDR3aa: CATNRGEVQETQYF
v_gene: TRBV19; j_gene: TRBJ1-5; abundance: many; d_gene: -; CDR3nt: TGTGCCAGTAGCCGAATCGGGGTACAGCCCCAGCATTTT; CDR3aa: CASSRIGVQPQHF
v_gene: TRBV7-9; j_gene: TRBJ1-3; abundance: many; d_gene: -; CDR3nt: TGTGCCAGCAGCTACTGGACGGATCGAAACACCATATATTTT; CDR3aa: CASSYWTDRNTIYF
v_gene: TRBV2; j_gene: TRBJ2-1; abundance: many; d_gene: TRBD1; CDR3nt: TGTGCCAGCGGCTCGGGACAGGGGTCCTACAATGAGCAGTTCTTC; CDR3aa: CASGSGQGSYNEQFF
v_gene: TRBV6-1; j_gene: TRBJ1-3; abundance: many; d_gene: -; CDR3nt: TGTGCCAGCAGTGAAGCACGCCGGAGAAACACCATATATTTT; CDR3aa: CASSEARRRNTIYF
v_gene: TRBV6-5; j_gene: TRBJ1-1; abundance: -; d_gene: TRBD1; CDR3nt: TGTGCCAGCAGTTACAACAGGGGTAACGAAGCTTTCTTT; CDR3aa: CASSYNRGNEAFF
v_gene: TRBV7-3; j_gene: TRBJ1-3; abundance: -; d_gene: -; CDR3nt: TGTGCCAGCAGCGAAGGACAGGGAAACACCATATATTTT; CDR3aa: CASSEGQGNTIYF